These 3 T cell receptor beta chains share one sample of origin, sequenced in a study of blood T cell repertoires in COVID-19. Assay: immunoSEQ multiplex PCR; the TCRdb copy retains only in-frame clones and omits some. The sample yields some 210,000 clones, 75% to 85% seen once. What was sequenced was PBMCs or T cells enriched from blood (not recorded which). The receptors stem from a man aged 35-49 years who had recovered from COVID-19.

The gene calls are TRBV5-1 and TRBJ2-7; D unresolved. The germline V gene has CDR1 SGHRS and CDR2 YFSETQ. There are 13 residues in the CDR3. Trimming pared 0 bases from V and 5 bases from J, leaving 9 bases between. The CDR3 region is CASSLGSSNEQYF. The CDR3 DNA follows: TGCGCCAGCAGCTTGGGTAGTTCCAACGAGCAGTACTTC.

The chain has TRBV6-5 and TRBJ1-5; 7 bases match TRBD1. CDR1 and CDR2 from the germline V gene are MNHEY and SVGAGI. Germline trimming cut 6 bases from V and 4 bases from J; bases unmatched to any gene: 6. The CDR3 has 14 amino acids. CDR3 nucleotide sequence: TGTGCCAGCAGGTCCGCAGGGGGTAATCAGCCCCAGCATTTT. Translation gives CASRSAGGNQPQHF.

V gene TRBV5-1 combines with J gene TRBJ2-5; a weak D match, TRBD2 (5 bases). The germline V and J ends were trimmed by 3 bases and 5 bases, with 14 bases remaining between them. The CDR3 is 14 residues long. Germline CDR1 and CDR2: SGHRS and YFSETQ. Here the CDR3 DNA reads TGCGCCAGCAGCTCGGGGTTTGCCCCGGAGACCCAGTACTTC. Translating it yields CASSSGFAPETQYF.